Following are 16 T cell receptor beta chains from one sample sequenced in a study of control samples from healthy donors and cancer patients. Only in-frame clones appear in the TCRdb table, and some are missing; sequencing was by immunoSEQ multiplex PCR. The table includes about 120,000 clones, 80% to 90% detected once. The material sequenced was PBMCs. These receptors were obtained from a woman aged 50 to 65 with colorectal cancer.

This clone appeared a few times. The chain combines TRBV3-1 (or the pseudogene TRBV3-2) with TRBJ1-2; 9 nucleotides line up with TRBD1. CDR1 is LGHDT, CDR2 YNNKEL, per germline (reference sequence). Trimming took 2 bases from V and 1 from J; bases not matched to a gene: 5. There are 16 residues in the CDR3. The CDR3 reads CASSQNDRGINYGYTF. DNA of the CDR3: TGTGCCAGCAGCCAAAACGACAGGGGGATTAACTATGGCTACACCTTC.

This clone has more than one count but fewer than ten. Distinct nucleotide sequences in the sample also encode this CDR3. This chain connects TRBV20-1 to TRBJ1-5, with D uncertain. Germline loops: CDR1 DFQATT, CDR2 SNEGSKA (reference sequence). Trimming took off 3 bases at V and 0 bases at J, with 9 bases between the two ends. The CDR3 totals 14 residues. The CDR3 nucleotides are TGCAGTGCTAGTGGCGGATATAGCAATCAGCCCCAGCATTTT. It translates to CSASGGYSNQPQHF.

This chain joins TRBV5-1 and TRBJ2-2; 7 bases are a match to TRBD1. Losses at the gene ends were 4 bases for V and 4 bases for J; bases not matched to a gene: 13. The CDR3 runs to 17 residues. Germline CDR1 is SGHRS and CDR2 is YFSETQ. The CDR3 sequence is CASSNARQGGSTGELFF. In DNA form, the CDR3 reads TGCGCCAGCAGCAACGCCCGACAGGGCGGTTCCACCGGGGAGCTGTTTTTT.

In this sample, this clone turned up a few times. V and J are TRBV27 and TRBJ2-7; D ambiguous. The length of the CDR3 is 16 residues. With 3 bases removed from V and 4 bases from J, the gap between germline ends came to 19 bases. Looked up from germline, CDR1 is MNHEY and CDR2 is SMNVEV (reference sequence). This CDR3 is CASSFRIGNSGYEQYF. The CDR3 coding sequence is TGTGCCAGCAGTTTTAGGATCGGCAATAGTGGTTACGAGCAGTACTTC.

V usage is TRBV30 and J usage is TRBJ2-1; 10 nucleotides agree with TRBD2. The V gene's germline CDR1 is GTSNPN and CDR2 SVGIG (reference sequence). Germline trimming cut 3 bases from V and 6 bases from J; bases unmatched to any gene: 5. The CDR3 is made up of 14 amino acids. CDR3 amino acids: CAWRPAGGLNEQFF. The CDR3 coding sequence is TGTGCCTGGAGGCCAGCGGGGGGGCTCAATGAGCAGTTCTTC. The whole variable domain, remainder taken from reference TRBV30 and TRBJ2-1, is SQTIHQWPATLVQPVGSPLSLECTVEGTSNPNLYWYRQAAGRGLQLLFYSVGIGQISSEVPQNLSASRPQDRQFILSSKKLLLSDSGFYLCAWRPAGGLNEQFFGPGTRLTVL.

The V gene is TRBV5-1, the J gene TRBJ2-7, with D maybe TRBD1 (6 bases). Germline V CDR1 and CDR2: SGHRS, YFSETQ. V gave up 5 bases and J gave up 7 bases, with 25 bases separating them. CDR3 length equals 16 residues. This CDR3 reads CASRLIPDSIAYEQYF. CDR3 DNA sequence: TGCGCCAGCAGATTGATACCGGACAGCATCGCTTATGAGCAGTACTTC.

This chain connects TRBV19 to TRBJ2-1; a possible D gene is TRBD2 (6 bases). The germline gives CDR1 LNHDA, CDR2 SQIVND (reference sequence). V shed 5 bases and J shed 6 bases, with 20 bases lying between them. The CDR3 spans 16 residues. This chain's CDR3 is CASSSFRESPINEQFF. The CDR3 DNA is TGTGCCAGTAGTTCCTTCCGGGAGTCACCGATCAATGAGCAGTTCTTC.

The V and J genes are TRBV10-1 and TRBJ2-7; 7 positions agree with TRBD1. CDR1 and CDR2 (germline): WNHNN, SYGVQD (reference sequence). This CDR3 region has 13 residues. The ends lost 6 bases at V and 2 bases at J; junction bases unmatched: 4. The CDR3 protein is CASSPRGPYEQYF. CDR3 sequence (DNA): TGCGCCAGCAGCCCAAGGGGGCCCTACGAGCAGTACTTC.

The CDR3 spells CASGGNVVSNEQFF. CDR3 coding DNA: TGTGCCAGTGGGGGAAACGTCGTCAGCAATGAGCAGTTCTTC. The rearrangement joins TRBV19 to TRBJ2-1; D is possibly TRBD1 or TRBD2 (5 bases each). Trimming pared 8 bases from V and 6 bases from J, leaving 17 bases between. Per germline, CDR1 LNHDA and CDR2 SQIVND (reference sequence). CDR3 size: 14 residues.

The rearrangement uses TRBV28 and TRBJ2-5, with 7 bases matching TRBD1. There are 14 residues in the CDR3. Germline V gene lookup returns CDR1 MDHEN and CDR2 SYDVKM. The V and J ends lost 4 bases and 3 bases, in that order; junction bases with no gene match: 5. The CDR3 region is CASSSPGQKETQYF. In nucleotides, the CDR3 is TGTGCCAGCAGTTCCCCGGGACAGAAAGAGACCCAGTACTTC.

CDR3 DNA sequence: TGTGCCAGTAATAGCGGGGGGGCCGGGGAGCTGTTTTTT. Its protein product is CASNSGGAGELFF. This sequence joins TRBV19 and TRBJ2-2; 11 bases fit TRBD2. CDR1 and CDR2 (germline): LNHDA, SQIVND (reference sequence). Trimming cost V 7 bases and J 6 bases; bases outside gene matches: 1. This CDR3 contains 13 residues.

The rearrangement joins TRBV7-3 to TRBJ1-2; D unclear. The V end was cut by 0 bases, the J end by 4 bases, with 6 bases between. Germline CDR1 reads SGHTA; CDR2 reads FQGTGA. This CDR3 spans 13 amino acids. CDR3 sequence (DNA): TGTGCCAGCAGCTTAACAGGAGGCTATGGCTACACCTTC. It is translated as CASSLTGGYGYTF.

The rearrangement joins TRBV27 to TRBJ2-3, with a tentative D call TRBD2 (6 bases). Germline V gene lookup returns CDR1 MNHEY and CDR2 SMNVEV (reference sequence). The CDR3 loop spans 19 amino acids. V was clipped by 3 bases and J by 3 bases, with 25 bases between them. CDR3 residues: CASSLGGGRRGRVTDTQYF. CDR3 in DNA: TGTGCCAGCAGTTTGGGGGGAGGTCGACGGGGTAGGGTAACAGATACGCAGTATTTT.

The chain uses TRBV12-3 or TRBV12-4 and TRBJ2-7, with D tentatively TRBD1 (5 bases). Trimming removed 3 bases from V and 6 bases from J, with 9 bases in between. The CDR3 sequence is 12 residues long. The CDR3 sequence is CASSLGRAEQYF. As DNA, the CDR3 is TGTGCCAGCAGTTTGGGCAGGGCCGAGCAGTACTTC.

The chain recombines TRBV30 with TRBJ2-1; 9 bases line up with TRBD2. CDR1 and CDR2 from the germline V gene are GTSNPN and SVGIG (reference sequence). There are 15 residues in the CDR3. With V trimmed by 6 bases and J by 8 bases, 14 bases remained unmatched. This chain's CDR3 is CACTRAGGARDEQFF. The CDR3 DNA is TGTGCCTGCACTAGGGCGGGGGGGGCGAGAGATGAGCAGTTCTTC.

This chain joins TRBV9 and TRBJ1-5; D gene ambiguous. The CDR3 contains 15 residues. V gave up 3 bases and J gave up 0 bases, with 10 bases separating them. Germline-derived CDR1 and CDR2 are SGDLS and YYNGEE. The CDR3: CASSAGPLSNQPQHF. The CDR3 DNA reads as TGTGCCAGCAGCGCCGGACCGCTTAGCAATCAGCCCCAGCATTTT. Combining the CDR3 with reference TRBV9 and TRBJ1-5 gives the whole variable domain DSGVTQTPKHLITATGQRVTLRCSPRSGDLSVYWYQQSLDQGLQFLIQYYNGEERAKGNILERFSAQQFPDLHSELNLSSLELGDSALYFCASSAGPLSNQPQHFGDGTRLSIL.